This TCR beta chain was captured by sequencing in a study of blood T cell repertoires in COVID-19. Study-level background: COVID-19 samples collected from the United States, Italy and Spain covered acute and convalescent phases.

In assigning cohorts, the study relied on participant-reported clinical history. Recovered Cohort 3 donors showed two negative PCRs, clearance, or symptom resolution. Sequenced by immunoSEQ multiplex PCR; TCRdb stores in-frame clones only, minus some. Here the sample spans around 310,000 clones, approximately 88% being singletons. The source is a man aged 30-40 years who had recovered from COVID-19. The sequencing sample was made of PBMCs or T cells enriched from blood (not recorded which).

The CDR3 DNA follows: TGCGCCAGCAGCTTGGAGCGGGGGCCGGTGGGCACTGAAGCTTTCTTT. Amino acid sequence: CASSLERGPVGTEAFF. This chain links TRBV5-1 with TRBJ1-1, with D tentatively TRBD1 (6 bases). Germline V CDR1 and CDR2: SGHRS, YFSETQ. V gave up 0 bases and J gave up 4 bases, with 16 bases separating them. The CDR3 extends over 16 amino acids.